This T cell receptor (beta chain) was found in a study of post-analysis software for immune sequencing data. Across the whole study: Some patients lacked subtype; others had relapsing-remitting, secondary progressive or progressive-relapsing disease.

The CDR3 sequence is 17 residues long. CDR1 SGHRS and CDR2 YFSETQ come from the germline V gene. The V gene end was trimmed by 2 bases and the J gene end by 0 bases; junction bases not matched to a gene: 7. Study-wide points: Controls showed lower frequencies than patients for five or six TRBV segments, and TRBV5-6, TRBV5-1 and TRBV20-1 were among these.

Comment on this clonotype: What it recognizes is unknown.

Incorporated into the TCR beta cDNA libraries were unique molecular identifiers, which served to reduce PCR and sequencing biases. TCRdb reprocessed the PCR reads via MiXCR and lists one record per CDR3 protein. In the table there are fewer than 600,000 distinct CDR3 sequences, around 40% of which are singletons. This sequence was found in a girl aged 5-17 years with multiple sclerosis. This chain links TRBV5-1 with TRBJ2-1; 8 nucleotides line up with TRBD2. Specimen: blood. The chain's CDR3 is CASSLGLADSSYNEQFF. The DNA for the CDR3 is TGCGCCAGCAGCTTAGGACTAGCCGACAGCTCCTACAATGAGCAGTTCTTC.